One and the same sample provided the 28 T cell receptor beta chains below, sequenced in a study of blood T cells in healthy people across ages. The second PCR ran roughly 7 to 12 cycles with a sample-barcoded 5' primer and J-beta primers. TCRdb reprocessed the 5' RACE reads via MiXCR and lists one record per CDR3 protein. This table has over 1,200,000 distinct CDR3 sequences, around 55% appearing once. Sequencing was done on a sample of blood. These receptors were collected from a man younger than 35 in good health.

The table lists this clonotype with a few counts. The chain couples TRBV9 to TRBJ2-7; 10 bases are shared with TRBD2. V lost 4 bases, J lost 2 bases, and 6 bases stayed unmatched. The germline CDR1 and CDR2 sequences are SGDLS and YYNGEE. The CDR3 has 15 residues. CDR3 amino acids: CASSFSGGSTYEQYF. The CDR3 region has the DNA TGTGCCAGCAGCTTTAGCGGGGGGTCGACCTACGAGCAGTACTTC.

At least ten counts were recorded for this clonotype. The chain employs TRBV7-2 and TRBJ2-1; TRBD2 matches 14 bases. The CDR3 length is 16 residues. Germline CDR1 reads SGHTA; CDR2 reads FQGNSA. After removal of 3 bases from V and 6 bases from J, the junction contained 4 bases not matched to a gene. This CDR3 is CASSLGLAGVGNEQFF. CDR3 in DNA: TGTGCCAGCAGCTTGGGACTAGCGGGAGTCGGCAATGAGCAGTTCTTC.

The CDR3 coding sequence is TGTGCCAGCAGGGCCGGGACAGGGAGTAATGAGCAGTTCTTC. Its translation is CASRAGTGSNEQFF. This rearrangement joins TRBV6-2 or TRBV6-3 to TRBJ2-1; 9 nucleotides line up with TRBD1. This CDR3 has 14 amino acids. V lost 6 bases and J lost 7; bases outside the gene matches: 7. In germline, CDR1 is MNHEY, CDR2 SVGEGT.

The V gene is TRBV12-3 or TRBV12-4, the J gene TRBJ2-3; no clear D gene. V was shortened by 4 bases and J by 4 bases, with 12 bases between the two germline ends. The CDR3 sequence is 14 residues long. CDR3 in amino acids: CASSSLPVADTQYF. The CDR3 DNA is TGTGCCAGCAGTTCACTGCCAGTCGCAGATACGCAGTATTTT.

This clonotype has at least ten counts. The chain uses TRBV12-3 or TRBV12-4 and TRBJ1-1, with 8 bases fitting TRBD1. Trimming cost V 5 bases and J 5 bases; bases outside gene matches: 10. This CDR3 has 15 residues. The CDR3 DNA reads TGTGCCAGCAGTCCGAATTCAGGGGGCGGGACTGAAGCTTTCTTT. Translation gives CASSPNSGGGTEAFF.

The gene calls are TRBV5-1 and TRBJ1-6, with D possibly matching TRBD1 (6 bases). The CDR3 contains 15 residues. V was shortened by 4 bases and J by 8 bases, with 16 bases between the two germline ends. CDR1 is SGHRS and CDR2 is YFSETQ in the germline V gene. The CDR3 nucleotides are TGCGCCAGCAGCGAAGGACAGCCTTTTGATTCACCCCTCCACTTT. Its protein is CASSEGQPFDSPLHF. Using reference TRBV5-1 and TRBJ1-6 for the parts outside the CDR3, the full variable domain is KAGVTQTPRYLIKTRGQQVTLSCSPISGHRSVSWYQQTPGQGLQFLFEYFSETQRNKGNFPGRFSGRQFSNSRSEMNVSTLELGDSALYLCASSEGQPFDSPLHFGNGTRLTVT.

The rearrangement joins TRBV27 to TRBJ1-4; no reliable D call. The CDR3 has 14 residues. Deletions cut 6 bases from V and 4 bases from J, with 12 bases between. CDR1 and CDR2 from the germline V gene are MNHEY and SMNVEV (reference sequence). The CDR3 protein is CASSPGISNEKLFF. The CDR3 DNA sequence: TGTGCCAGCAGCCCCGGGATCAGTAATGAAAAACTGTTTTTT.

This clonotype was picked up a small number of times. The chain carries TRBV4-1 and TRBJ2-7, with a possible D match to TRBD2 (5 bases). Judging by the DNA end, TRBJ2-5 fits better; the J call may be wrong. The length of the CDR3 is 14 residues. Germline V gene lookup returns CDR1 MGHRA and CDR2 YSYEKL. The CDR3 DNA sequence: TGCGCCAGCAGCCAAGAGGCCGGGGAAGAGACCCAGTACTTC. The encoded protein is CASSQEAGEETQYF.

The chain has TRBV20-1 and TRBJ2-7; 7 positions match TRBD2. CDR1 is DFQATT and CDR2 is SNEGSKA in the germline V gene (reference sequence). The ends lost 2 bases at V and 0 bases at J; junction bases unmatched: 7. The CDR3 is 15 residues long. The CDR3 nucleotides read TGCAGTGCTAGAAAGGGACTACAGAGCTCCTACGAGCAGTACTTC. Its translation: CSARKGLQSSYEQYF.

The chain has TRBV20-1 and TRBJ2-5, with 8 bases lining up with TRBD2. CDR1 and CDR2 (germline): DFQATT, SNEGSKA (reference sequence). With V trimmed by 3 bases and J by 0 bases, 15 bases remained unmatched. This CDR3 is 18 amino acids long. CDR3 amino acids: CSASGRAGDHPDQETQYF. The CDR3 nucleotides are TGCAGTGCTAGTGGCCGAGCGGGGGACCATCCCGACCAAGAGACCCAGTACTTC.

This chain connects TRBV20-1 to TRBJ2-7; 9 nucleotides match TRBD2. The V segment lost 1 base and the J segment 5 bases; nucleotides outside the gene matches: 6. This CDR3 has 14 amino acids. Germline V lookup: CDR1 DFQATT, CDR2 SNEGSKA (reference sequence). CDR3: CSARVAGVDHEQYF. Here the CDR3 DNA reads TGCAGTGCTAGAGTAGCGGGGGTTGACCACGAGCAGTACTTC.

A word on this clonotype: The junction departs from germline at one end; a sequencing error may be responsible. The chain employs TRBV18 and TRBJ2-7; tentatively, D is TRBD2 (5 bases). The J call is doubtful: the DNA matches TRBJ2-5 better. Looked up from germline, CDR1 is KGHSH and CDR2 is LQKENI. The CDR3 has 13 residues. CDR3 protein: CANSPRSGETQYF. CDR3 coding DNA: TGTGCCAACTCACCACGTTCGGGGGAGACCCAGTACTTC.

This clonotype was seen a few times. The chain combines TRBV12-3 or TRBV12-4 with TRBJ1-2; D might be TRBD1 (6 bases). The CDR3 runs to 15 residues. Trimming pared 5 bases from V and 4 bases from J, leaving 17 bases between. The CDR3 protein is CASSPGGRGVYGYTF. CDR3 sequence (DNA): TGTGCCAGCAGTCCCGGGGGCAGGGGTGTCTATGGCTACACCTTC.

The chain couples TRBV7-2 to TRBJ2-1, with 8 bases fitting TRBD1. Germline CDR1 and CDR2: SGHTA and FQGNSA. V gave up 2 bases and J gave up 5 bases; unmatched junction bases: 8. The CDR3 is made up of 16 amino acids. DNA of the CDR3: TGTGCCAGCAGCTTATCTCCGACAGGGGCGAACAATGAGCAGTTCTTC. Protein sequence: CASSLSPTGANNEQFF.

The chain links TRBV6-5 to TRBJ2-1; perhaps TRBD1 as D (6 bases). The CDR3 spans 13 residues. Germline V gene sequence: CDR1 MNHEY, CDR2 SVGAGI. Trimming shortened V by 6 bases and J by 3 bases, and 9 bases separated the two germline ends. The CDR3: CASRPQGYNEQFF. The CDR3 DNA sequence: TGTGCCAGCAGGCCACAGGGCTACAATGAGCAGTTCTTC.

This clonotype was seen a handful of times. The chain couples TRBV5-1 to TRBJ2-3; no clear D. The CDR3 runs 13 residues. CDR1 is SGHRS and CDR2 is YFSETQ in the germline V gene. The V gene lost 7 bases and the J gene lost 2 bases, with 11 bases spanning the gap. The CDR3 DNA follows: TGCGCCAGCCTGATGCGGTCCACAGATACGCAGTATTTT. Residues: CASLMRSTDTQYF. Drawing the rest from reference TRBV5-1 and TRBJ2-3, the complete variable domain is KAGVTQTPRYLIKTRGQQVTLSCSPISGHRSVSWYQQTPGQGLQFLFEYFSETQRNKGNFPGRFSGRQFSNSRSEMNVSTLELGDSALYLCASLMRSTDTQYFGPGTRLTVL.

This clonotype was picked up a small number of times. The rearrangement joins TRBV29-1 to TRBJ2-3; D is undetermined. Germline V gives CDR1 SQVTM, CDR2 ANQGSEA. CDR3 length: 14 amino acids. V was pared by 8 bases and J by 6 bases, with 21 bases between. The CDR3 coding sequence is TGCAGCTCTCCCTCGGAAGGGCGCCTGGATACGCAGTATTTT. This sequence encodes CSSPSEGRLDTQYF.

J is TRBJ1-2 and V is TRBV11-2, with D maybe TRBD1 (6 bases). CDR1 SGHAT and CDR2 FQNNGV come from the germline V gene. There are 16 residues in the CDR3. Between the trimmed V and J ends, which lost 5 bases and 3 bases, there was a span of 19 bases. CDR3 protein: CASSPTDGGVYYGYTF. The DNA of the CDR3 is TGTGCCAGCAGCCCCACCGACGGGGGCGTATACTATGGCTACACCTTC.

This clonotype has only one observation. The rearrangement joins TRBV4-1 to TRBJ2-1; perhaps TRBD1 as D (7 bases). This CDR3 is built from 15 residues. Trimming cost V 7 bases and J 0 bases, with 13 bases left between them. Per germline, CDR1 MGHRA and CDR2 YSYEKL. In nucleotides, the CDR3 is TGCGCCAGCAATGGGCGGGACAGCTCCTACAATGAGCAGTTCTTC. It codes for CASNGRDSSYNEQFF.

V is TRBV7-8 and J is TRBJ2-3; D is possibly TRBD2 (5 bases). V was shortened by 4 bases and J by 1 base, with 12 bases between the two germline ends. Germline V gene sequence: CDR1 SGHVS, CDR2 FQNEAQ. This CDR3 contains 15 residues. The CDR3 reads CASSWGVMGTDTQYF. The DNA for the CDR3 is TGTGCCAGCAGCTGGGGAGTGATGGGCACAGATACGCAGTATTTT. The entire variable domain, with the rest obtained from reference TRBV7-8 and TRBJ2-3, is as follows: GAGVSQSPRYKVAKRGQDVALRCDPISGHVSLFWYQQALGQGPEFLTYFQNEAQLDKSGLPSDRFFAERPEGSVSTLKIQRTQQEDSAVYLCASSWGVMGTDTQYFGPGTRLTVL.

The rearrangement joins TRBV5-1 to TRBJ2-1; D perhaps matches TRBD1 (6 bases). CDR1 and CDR2 from the germline V gene are SGHRS and YFSETQ. V gave up 2 bases and J gave up 5 bases, with 14 bases separating them. The CDR3 runs to 15 residues. Written as DNA, the CDR3 is TGCGCCAGCAGCTTAGACACAGGGCTGAACAATGAGCAGTTCTTC. Protein sequence: CASSLDTGLNNEQFF.

The chain joins TRBV7-9 to TRBJ2-1; D is ambiguous. The CDR3 covers 16 residues. The V end lost 5 bases, the J end lost 6 bases, and 20 bases lay between the germline ends. CDR1 is SEHNR, CDR2 FQNEAQ, per germline (reference sequence). The CDR3 spells CASSAPNREIRNEQFF. The CDR3 nucleotides read TGTGCCAGCAGCGCACCAAACCGAGAGATACGCAATGAGCAGTTCTTC.

In this sample, this clonotype turned up once. This chain links TRBV20-1 with TRBJ2-1, with 12 bases matching TRBD2. The CDR3 sequence is 18 residues long. Losses at the gene ends were 5 bases for V and 5 bases for J; bases not matched to a gene: 16. Germline V gene lookup returns CDR1 DFQATT and CDR2 SNEGSKA (reference sequence). Here the CDR3 DNA reads TGCAGTGCTTATGACAGGGTTCTAGCGGGAGGGCCTAACAATGAGCAGTTCTTC. It specifies CSAYDRVLAGGPNNEQFF.

The V call is TRBV12-3 or TRBV12-4, the J call TRBJ2-1, with D possibly matching TRBD2 (6 bases). This CDR3 spans 15 amino acids. Trimming removed 3 bases at V and 7 bases at J, with 16 bases between. The CDR3: CASSLETSRVNEQFF. The CDR3 region has the DNA TGTGCCAGCAGTTTGGAGACTAGTAGGGTTAATGAGCAGTTCTTC.

This chain uses TRBV12-3 or TRBV12-4 with TRBJ2-1; possibly TRBD1 for D (7 bases). V lost 8 bases and J 6 bases, leaving 11 bases between the germline ends. The CDR3 runs to 12 residues. The DNA of the CDR3 is TGTGCCAGCCAGGGGGGACGCAATGAGCAGTTCTTC. Translation gives CASQGGRNEQFF.

The chain carries TRBV5-6 and TRBJ2-1, with TRBD2 as a possible D gene (6 bases). Germline V gene lookup returns CDR1 SGHDT and CDR2 YYEEEE. The CDR3 covers 13 residues. V was clipped by 4 bases and J by 3 bases, with 8 bases between them. Here the CDR3 reads CASSVDYYNEQFF. The CDR3 DNA is TGTGCCAGCAGCGTGGACTACTACAATGAGCAGTTCTTC.

The CDR3, as DNA: TGCAGTGCTAGCCCCGCAGAAGTCATGGGCACAGATACGCAGTATTTT. Translating it yields CSASPAEVMGTDTQYF. This chain links TRBV20-1 with TRBJ2-3, with unresolved D. The CDR3 runs 16 residues. Trimming shortened V by 3 bases and J by 1 base, and 17 bases separated the two germline ends. Germline V gives CDR1 DFQATT, CDR2 SNEGSKA (reference sequence).

This clonotype appeared a few times. This chain joins TRBV25-1 and TRBJ2-7; either TRBD1 or TRBD2 may fit D (6 bases each). Trimming took off 3 bases at V and 2 bases at J, with 14 bases between the two ends. Germline V CDR1 and CDR2: MGHDK, SYGVNS. This CDR3 has 15 amino acids. The CDR3 coding sequence is TGTGCCAGCAGTGAGACGGGGGCATATCCCTACGAGCAGTACTTC. As protein: CASSETGAYPYEQYF.